These 12 T cell receptor beta chains were all obtained from the same sample, sequenced in a study of T cells after yellow fever vaccination. TCRdb re-analysed the 5' RACE reads in MiXCR, keeping a single row per CDR3 protein. Of roughly 500,000 distinct CDR3 sequences listed, 15% to 20% are singletons. The specimen comprised PBMCs, sampled 15 days after the yellow fever booster vaccination. The receptors originated from a young man who received the YFV17D yellow fever vaccine.

The chain employs TRBV12-3 or TRBV12-4 and TRBJ2-5; D gene unclear. The CDR3 extends over 13 amino acids. V was cut by 6 bases and J by 5 bases, with 13 bases left in between. CDR3 in DNA: TGTGCCAGCAGCACCTCTTCTGCCGAGACCCAGTACTTC. Encoded protein: CASSTSSAETQYF.

This clonotype was seen only a few times. This chain's CDR3 is CSASGGNQETQYF. CDR3 bases: TGCAGTGCTAGCGGGGGCAACCAAGAGACCCAGTACTTC. This chain uses TRBV20-1 with TRBJ2-5; D is tentatively TRBD1 or TRBD2 (6 bases each). Looked up from germline, CDR1 is DFQATT and CDR2 is SNEGSKA (reference sequence). V was trimmed by 3 bases and J by 0 bases, leaving 8 bases between them. The CDR3 is 13 amino acids.

The V call is TRBV4-1, the J call TRBJ2-7, with TRBD2 matching 10 bases. Germline V gene lookup returns CDR1 MGHRA and CDR2 YSYEKL. The CDR3 has 18 residues. Losses at the gene ends were 0 bases for V and 6 bases for J; bases not matched to a gene: 14. The CDR3 nucleotides are TGCGCCAGCAGCCAAGATCCTTGGATAGCGGGAGGCGGGATCGAGCAGTACTTC. Translating it yields CASSQDPWIAGGGIEQYF.

This clonotype has only a few counts. Here the CDR3 DNA reads TGTGCCAGCAGCGCAGACAGGAATCAGCCCCAGCATTTT. Translated: CASSADRNQPQHF. The genes are TRBV7-8 and TRBJ1-5; possible D gene TRBD1, 6 bases. The CDR3 contains 13 residues. The V gene's germline CDR1 is SGHVS and CDR2 FQNEAQ. V was clipped by 5 bases and J by 4 bases, with 9 bases between them.

This clonotype was seen a few times. V gene TRBV29-1 combines with J gene TRBJ2-1; possibly TRBD2 for D (5 bases). In germline, CDR1 is SQVTM, CDR2 ANQGSEA. The CDR3 loop spans 17 amino acids. The V gene lost 1 base and the J gene lost 0 bases, with 16 bases spanning the gap. CDR3 sequence: CSVEVPSLFSSYNEQFF. CDR3 bases: TGCAGCGTTGAAGTGCCTAGCCTCTTTAGCTCCTACAATGAGCAGTTCTTC.

The chain uses TRBV20-1 and TRBJ1-1; D is undetermined. The length of the CDR3 is 12 residues. The V end was cut by 2 bases, the J end by 3 bases, with 7 bases between. CDR1 and CDR2 from the germline V gene are DFQATT and SNEGSKA (reference sequence). The CDR3 nucleotides are TGCAGTGCTAGACGAGGCTACACTGAAGCTTTCTTT. It codes for CSARRGYTEAFF.

V usage is TRBV3-1 and J usage is TRBJ2-7; 11 bases fit TRBD2. The germline V gene has CDR1 LGHDT and CDR2 YNNKEL (reference sequence). V shed 5 bases and J 6 bases; nucleotides not matched to a gene: 9. This CDR3 contains 15 residues. The CDR3 DNA sequence: TGTGCCAGCAGCTCAATAGCGGGAGGGCGGAGCGAGCAGTACTTC. This encodes CASSSIAGGRSEQYF.

CDR3 protein: CASSRDREGNEQYF. The CDR3 DNA reads TGTGCCAGCAGTCGGGACAGGGAAGGGAACGAGCAGTACTTC. The rearrangement uses TRBV6-1 and TRBJ2-7; 9 bases map to TRBD1. The CDR3 totals 14 residues. In germline, CDR1 is MNHNS, CDR2 SASEGT. The ends lost 5 bases at V and 5 bases at J; junction bases unmatched: 7.

This clonotype occurred a few times. The chain joins TRBV20-1 to TRBJ2-1; 8 positions agree with TRBD1. The ends lost 6 bases at V and 6 bases at J; junction bases unmatched: 7. The CDR3 has 13 residues. Germline V gene sequence: CDR1 DFQATT, CDR2 SNEGSKA (reference sequence). The CDR3 DNA reads as TGCAGTGCCGGGCAGGGGGCGCGCAATGAGCAGTTCTTC. Residues: CSAGQGARNEQFF.

The chain combines TRBV7-2 with TRBJ2-1; 7 bases fit TRBD2. Germline CDR1 SGHTA, CDR2 FQGNSA. The CDR3 extends over 13 amino acids. Unmatched junction bases numbered 3, after V lost 5 bases and J lost 5 bases. The CDR3 sequence: CASSTSANNEQFF. The CDR3 DNA sequence: TGTGCCAGCAGCACTAGCGCTAACAATGAGCAGTTCTTC.

This chain uses TRBV20-1 with TRBJ2-3, with 9 bases identical to TRBD2. The J segment lost 3 bases and the V segment lost 4 bases, leaving 11 bases of the junction unmatched. Germline CDR1 DFQATT, CDR2 SNEGSKA (reference sequence). The CDR3 has 16 amino acids. CDR3: CSAILLRSGRTDTQYF. CDR3 DNA: TGCAGTGCTATTTTGTTACGCAGCGGGAGGACAGATACGCAGTATTTT.

V usage is TRBV9 and J usage is TRBJ2-3; TRBD2 agrees at 9 bases. The germline gives CDR1 SGDLS, CDR2 YYNGEE. Trimming removed 4 bases from V and 3 bases from J; junction bases left unmatched: 15. CDR3 size: 18 residues. The CDR3 loop is CASSSPVGREGPTDTQYF. The CDR3 nucleotides read TGTGCCAGCAGCTCCCCTGTAGGGCGGGAGGGCCCTACAGATACGCAGTATTTT.